Each of the 18 T cell receptor beta chains below was sequenced from the same sample in a study of cytomegalovirus exposure and HLA in healthy donors. The PCR had 60 Vbeta and 13 Jbeta primers. Assay: immunoSEQ multiplex PCR; the TCRdb copy retains only in-frame clones and omits some. The data contain fewer than 150,000 clones, roughly 15% of them singletons. What was sequenced was PBMCs. The receptors shown here come from a woman aged 18 to 35 in good health and CMV-seronegative.

The gene calls are TRBV28 and TRBJ2-7; 8 bases are a match to TRBD2. The germline CDR1 and CDR2 sequences are MDHEN and SYDVKM. With 4 bases clipped from V and 1 base from J, the junction kept 3 bases outside the gene matches. The CDR3 consists of 14 residues. The CDR3 loop is CASSYRGGSYEQYF. CDR3 nucleotide sequence: TGTGCCAGCAGTTATCGGGGGGGATCCTACGAGCAGTACTTC.

This clone was detected only a few times. This chain joins TRBV15 and TRBJ2-3; tentatively, D is TRBD2 (6 bases). This CDR3 is 15 amino acids long. The germline V gene has CDR1 LNHNV and CDR2 YYDKDF (reference sequence). V was trimmed by 5 bases and J by 0 bases, leaving 12 bases between them. The CDR3 is CATSGDWDSTDTQYF. In DNA form, the CDR3 reads TGTGCCACCAGCGGGGACTGGGATAGCACAGATACGCAGTATTTT.

The V and J genes are TRBV10-2 and TRBJ2-3; 10 positions agree with TRBD2. Germline V gene sequence: CDR1 WSHSY, CDR2 SAAADI. The CDR3 runs to 14 residues. Trimming removed 4 bases from V and 6 bases from J; junction bases left unmatched: 4. DNA of the CDR3: TGCGCCAGCAGTGCCCCTAGCGGGGGCGATACGCAGTATTTT. Its translation: CASSAPSGGDTQYF.

The rearrangement links TRBV4-3 to TRBJ1-1; weak D call: TRBD1 (5 bases). V lost 1 base and J lost 3, with 15 bases in between. Looked up from germline, CDR1 is LGHNA and CDR2 is YSLEER. The CDR3 is 16 residues long. CDR3 loop: CASSQVGARVDTEAFF. In nucleotides, the CDR3 is TGCGCCAGCAGCCAAGTAGGTGCCAGGGTGGACACTGAAGCTTTCTTT.

The sample holds a few counts of this clone. The genes are TRBV29-1 and TRBJ2-1, with 7 bases aligning to TRBD1. V shed 2 bases and J 5 bases; nucleotides not matched to a gene: 3. The CDR3 consists of 13 residues. CDR1 is SQVTM, CDR2 ANQGSEA, per germline. The CDR3 DNA sequence: TGCAGCGTTGAAACAGGGGAAGACAATGAGCAGTTCTTC. Translated, it gives CSVETGEDNEQFF.

This clone was observed a handful of times. The rearrangement uses TRBV7-6 and TRBJ2-7; a possible D gene is TRBD1 (6 bases). V gave up 2 bases and J gave up 0 bases, with 14 bases separating them. Germline assignment: CDR1 SGHVS and CDR2 FNYEAQ. This CDR3 region has 16 residues. The CDR3 DNA follows: TGTGCCAGCAGCTTATCGGCAGGGGCTAGCTCCTACGAGCAGTACTTC. It yields the protein CASSLSAGASSYEQYF.

The rearrangement links TRBV27 to TRBJ2-5, with 8 bases identical to TRBD1. Germline assignment: CDR1 MNHEY and CDR2 SMNVEV (reference sequence). The CDR3 has 14 residues. Unmatched junction bases numbered 8, after V lost 6 bases and J lost 5 bases. The CDR3 sequence: CASSRTGPGETQYF. The DNA for the CDR3 is TGTGCCAGCAGCCGGACAGGGCCGGGGGAGACCCAGTACTTC.

The genes are TRBV6-5 and TRBJ1-1; D is perhaps TRBD1 (5 bases). Germline V gene data show CDR1 as MNHEY and CDR2 as SVGAGI. V lost 2 bases to trimming and J lost 7 bases, with 8 bases between them. The CDR3 length is 12 residues. The CDR3 spells CASSYRQGEAFF. The CDR3, as DNA: TGTGCCAGCAGTTACAGGCAGGGTGAAGCTTTCTTT.

This chain links TRBV25-1 with TRBJ1-2, with D possibly matching TRBD1 (5 bases). The CDR3 extends over 12 amino acids. Trimming pared 6 bases from V and 5 bases from J, leaving 10 bases between. Germline lookup yields CDR1 MGHDK and CDR2 SYGVNS. As DNA, the CDR3 is TGTGCCAGCAGGGGGCTTGAGTATGGCTACACCTTC. It encodes CASRGLEYGYTF.

In this sample, this clone turned up a few times. The chain recombines TRBV30 with TRBJ2-3; 9 bases are shared with TRBD1. Germline loops: CDR1 GTSNPN, CDR2 SVGIG (reference sequence). V was pared by 2 bases and J by 0 bases, with 3 bases of the junction left unmatched. There are 15 residues in the CDR3. CDR3 residues: CAWSPGTGSTDTQYF. The CDR3 bases are TGTGCCTGGAGTCCCGGGACAGGGAGCACAGATACGCAGTATTTT.

In its sample, this clone was seen a few times. The chain uses TRBV2 and TRBJ2-7; D is possibly TRBD2 (6 bases). Trimming shortened V by 8 bases and J by 3 bases, and 14 bases separated the two germline ends. Germline values: CDR1 SNHLY, CDR2 FYNNEI. This CDR3 is 13 amino acids long. The CDR3 loop is CASFGTPDYEQYF. The CDR3 DNA sequence: TGTGCCAGCTTCGGGACTCCCGACTACGAGCAGTACTTC.

Written as DNA, the CDR3 is TGTGCCAGCAGCTTCGTGGGGGCACGAGAGACCCAGTACTTC. Translating gives CASSFVGARETQYF. The chain links TRBV5-6 to TRBJ2-5; D possibly corresponds to TRBD1 (6 bases). There are 14 residues in the CDR3. V was clipped by 2 bases and J by 4 bases, with 12 bases between them. Looked up from germline, CDR1 is SGHDT and CDR2 is YYEEEE. The full variable domain, with the rest looked up from reference TRBV5-6 and TRBJ2-5, is DAGVTQSPTHLIKTRGQQVTLRCSPKSGHDTVSWYQQALGQGPQFIFQYYEEEERQRGNFPDRFSGHQFPNYSSELNVNALLLGDSALYLCASSFVGARETQYFGPGTRLLVL.

This CDR3 is CASSLGRLAGGAYEQYF. For the CDR3, the DNA is TGCGCCAGCAGCCTCGGAAGACTAGCGGGGGGCGCGTACGAGCAGTACTTC. This chain uses TRBV4-1 with TRBJ2-7, with 13 bases matching TRBD2. Looked up from germline, CDR1 is MGHRA and CDR2 is YSYEKL. Unmatched junction bases numbered 10, after V lost 4 bases and J lost 4 bases. The length of the CDR3 is 17 residues.

Points on this clone: The same CDR3 also results from other DNA sequences found in this sample. This chain uses TRBV5-4 with TRBJ1-4, with D possibly matching TRBD1 (5 bases). The V gene lost 4 bases and the J gene lost 5 bases, with 12 bases spanning the gap. CDR3 length equals 14 residues. Germline CDR1 reads SGHNT; CDR2 reads YYREEE (reference sequence). CDR3 amino acids: CASSPRGGNEKLFF. The CDR3 coding sequence is TGTGCCAGCAGCCCCCGGGGGGGGAATGAAAAACTGTTTTTT.

This clone has more than one count but fewer than ten. The rearrangement joins TRBV5-4 to TRBJ1-1; no reliable D call. This CDR3 is 13 amino acids long. Germline V lookup: CDR1 SGHNT, CDR2 YYREEE (reference sequence). V was trimmed by 4 bases and J by 0 bases, leaving 7 bases between them. CDR3 residues: CASSTQLNTEAFF. The CDR3 nucleotides read TGTGCCAGCAGCACACAGCTGAACACTGAAGCTTTCTTT. Filled out from reference TRBV5-4 and TRBJ1-1, the complete variable domain reads ETGVTQSPTHLIKTRGQQVTLRCSSQSGHNTVSWYQQALGQGPQFIFQYYREEENGRGNFPPRFSGLQFPNYSSELNVNALELDDSALYLCASSTQLNTEAFFGQGTRLTVV.

This clone was seen a few times. CDR3 sequence (DNA): TGTGCCAGTACCCCGGGACAGGTTCCAACTAATGAAAAACTGTTTTTT. This gives the protein CASTPGQVPTNEKLFF. This chain links TRBV19 with TRBJ1-4; 8 positions agree with TRBD1. The CDR3 consists of 16 residues. The V and J ends lost 7 bases and 0 bases, in that order; junction bases with no gene match: 7. Germline V CDR1 and CDR2: LNHDA, SQIVND (reference sequence).

The chain employs TRBV19 and TRBJ1-1; tentatively, D is TRBD1 (6 bases). This CDR3 is built from 14 residues. In germline, CDR1 is LNHDA, CDR2 SQIVND (reference sequence). The V end lost 7 bases, the J end lost 3 bases, and 15 bases lay between the germline ends. The CDR3 DNA reads as TGTGCCAGTACCATGGGGGGGCGGGACACTGAAGCTTTCTTT. Translation: CASTMGGRDTEAFF.

The chain recombines TRBV9 with TRBJ2-7, with 12 bases that match TRBD2. Germline V CDR1 and CDR2: SGDLS, YYNGEE. V lost 3 bases, J lost 0 bases, and 1 base stayed unmatched. This CDR3 has 15 amino acids. The CDR3 nucleotides read TGTGCCAGCAGCGAGACTAGCGGGGGCTCCTACGAGCAGTACTTC. Amino acid sequence: CASSETSGGSYEQYF.